One sample yielded the 22 T cell receptor beta chains listed below, sequenced in a study of control samples from healthy donors and cancer patients. Some clones are missing from TCRdb's copy, which holds only in-frame ones; the method was immunoSEQ multiplex PCR. The sample records about 130,000 clones, roughly nine tenths being singletons. The sample was blood. The receptors were gathered from a man aged 18-30 years in good health.

CDR3 nucleotides: TGTGCCAGCAGCATTGGGAGGGATGAGCAGTTCTTC. This codes for CASSIGRDEQFF. The chain uses TRBV7-2 and TRBJ2-1; 7 bases match TRBD2. The V segment lost 5 bases and the J segment 8 bases; nucleotides outside the gene matches: 3. This CDR3 is 12 amino acids long. Germline CDR1 is SGHTA and CDR2 is FQGNSA.

The CDR3 sequence: CASSPRDRGREQYF. The CDR3 DNA sequence: TGTGCCAGCAGCCCCCGGGACAGGGGCCGCGAGCAGTACTTC. The chain links TRBV9 to TRBJ2-7; 10 positions agree with TRBD1. The J segment lost 6 bases and the V segment lost 4 bases, leaving 7 bases of the junction unmatched. Germline V lookup: CDR1 SGDLS, CDR2 YYNGEE. CDR3 length: 14 amino acids.

The rearrangement joins TRBV15 to TRBJ1-3; D gene unclear. The CDR3 is made up of 15 amino acids. The V gene lost 1 base and the J gene lost 0 bases, with 7 bases spanning the gap. Per the germline V gene, CDR1 is LNHNV and CDR2 is YYDKDF (reference sequence). CDR3 region: CATSRGGNSGNTIYF. CDR3 bases: TGTGCCACCAGCAGAGGAGGGAACTCTGGAAACACCATATATTTT.

This chain connects TRBV30 to TRBJ1-6; D gene unclear. From germline, CDR1 is GTSNPN and CDR2 SVGIG (reference sequence). The CDR3 length is 15 residues. Trimming stripped 1 base from V and 4 bases from J, with 11 bases between. The DNA for the CDR3 is TGTGCCTGGAGTGGACTAACCTTTTATAATTCACCCCTCCACTTT. Residues: CAWSGLTFYNSPLHF. Complete variable domain (other parts from reference TRBV30 and TRBJ1-6): SQTIHQWPATLVQPVGSPLSLECTVEGTSNPNLYWYRQAAGRGLQLLFYSVGIGQISSEVPQNLSASRPQDRQFILSSKKLLLSDSGFYLCAWSGLTFYNSPLHFGNGTRLTVT.

This chain connects TRBV5-1 to TRBJ2-7; D is unclear. With 5 bases removed from V and 2 bases from J, the gap between germline ends came to 8 bases. CDR1 and CDR2 from the germline V gene are SGHRS and YFSETQ. This CDR3 spans 12 amino acids. The DNA of the CDR3 is TGCGCCAGCAGAATTCTGCCCTACGAGCAGTACTTC. It encodes CASRILPYEQYF.

This chain links TRBV6-5 with TRBJ1-1; perhaps TRBD1 as D (6 bases). Germline CDR1 and CDR2: MNHEY and SVGAGI. V shed 5 bases and J shed 5 bases, with 9 bases lying between them. The CDR3 contains 12 residues. The CDR3 DNA follows: TGTGCCAGCAGTCAACAGGGTACTGAAGCTTTCTTT. This translates into CASSQQGTEAFF.

This chain connects TRBV20-1 to TRBJ2-1, with 11 nucleotides matching TRBD2. This CDR3 comprises 14 residues. The germline V gene has CDR1 DFQATT and CDR2 SNEGSKA (reference sequence). V lost 3 bases, J lost 7 bases, and 5 bases stayed unmatched. CDR3 in DNA: TGCAGTGCTAGTTCTTCTAGCGGGAGGAATGAGCAGTTCTTC. This sequence encodes CSASSSSGRNEQFF.

The chain carries TRBV9 and TRBJ2-1; TRBD1 matches 12 bases. The CDR3 runs to 16 residues. Germline values: CDR1 SGDLS, CDR2 YYNGEE. Trimming removed 5 bases from V and 8 bases from J; junction bases left unmatched: 11. The CDR3 nucleotides read TGTGCCAGCAGGAAGAACCCGGGACAGGGGGCCGATGAGCAGTTCTTC. This translates into CASRKNPGQGADEQFF.

This chain joins TRBV19 and TRBJ1-1, with a tentative D call TRBD1 (5 bases). Per germline, CDR1 LNHDA and CDR2 SQIVND (reference sequence). The CDR3 runs 15 residues. The ends were cut back, 5 bases at V and 2 bases at J, with 15 bases in the middle. CDR3 sequence: CASSPPDGANTEAFF. DNA for the CDR3: TGTGCCAGTAGTCCCCCCGACGGGGCTAACACTGAAGCTTTCTTT. The full variable domain, rest sourced from reference TRBV19 and TRBJ1-1, is DGGITQSPKYLFRKEGQNVTLSCEQNLNHDAMYWYRQDPGQGLRLIYYSQIVNDFQKGDIAEGYSVSREKKESFPLTVTSAQKNPTAFYLCASSPPDGANTEAFFGQGTRLTVV.

This clone was seen more than once but under ten times. V and J are TRBV28 and TRBJ1-1; D not resolved. Trimming took 10 bases from V and 0 from J, leaving 9 bases between them. Germline values: CDR1 MDHEN, CDR2 SYDVKM. The CDR3 runs to 12 residues. The CDR3 sequence: CAITAMNTEAFF. The CDR3 bases are TGTGCCATTACAGCGATGAACACTGAAGCTTTCTTT. The full variable domain, its missing parts supplied by reference TRBV28 and TRBJ1-1, is DVKVTQSSRYLVKRTGEKVFLECVQDMDHENMFWYRQDPGLGLRLIYFSYDVKMKEKGDIPEGYSVSREKKERFSLILESASTNQTSMYLCAITAMNTEAFFGQGTRLTVV.

This chain uses TRBV29-1 with TRBJ2-1; D perhaps matches TRBD2 (5 bases). V dropped 8 bases and J dropped 6 bases, with 11 bases sitting between them. Germline loops: CDR1 SQVTM, CDR2 ANQGSEA. The CDR3 consists of 11 residues. The CDR3 protein is CSSTLVNEQFF. CDR3 in DNA: TGCAGCTCGACACTAGTCAATGAGCAGTTCTTC.

This sequence joins TRBV9 and TRBJ2-7; TRBD2 might be the D (7 bases). Deletions cut 4 bases from V and 3 bases from J, with 14 bases between. Germline lookup yields CDR1 SGDLS and CDR2 YYNGEE. The CDR3 extends over 14 amino acids. The CDR3 nucleotides are TGTGCCAGCAGCCCCCCGGGGGGCCGCTACGAGCAGTACTTC. It codes for CASSPPGGRYEQYF.

The V call is TRBV10-2, the J call TRBJ2-1; the match to TRBD2 covers 10 bases. V was clipped by 4 bases and J by 6 bases; unmatched bases: 6. The CDR3 is made up of 15 amino acids. Germline V lookup: CDR1 WSHSY, CDR2 SAAADI. The CDR3 is CASSAGTSEGNEQFF. The CDR3 nucleotides read TGCGCCAGCAGTGCCGGGACTAGCGAGGGCAATGAGCAGTTCTTC.

The J gene is TRBJ2-2, the V gene TRBV5-1; 8 nucleotides agree with TRBD1. The CDR3 contains 16 residues. The V gene's germline CDR1 is SGHRS and CDR2 YFSETQ. V lost 3 bases to trimming and J lost 2 bases; unmatched junction nucleotides: 6. CDR3 sequence reads: CASSSPGQANTGELFF. The CDR3 DNA sequence: TGCGCCAGCAGCTCCCCGGGACAGGCTAACACCGGGGAGCTGTTTTTT. Variable domain in full (rest from reference TRBV5-1 and TRBJ2-2): KAGVTQTPRYLIKTRGQQVTLSCSPISGHRSVSWYQQTPGQGLQFLFEYFSETQRNKGNFPGRFSGRQFSNSRSEMNVSTLELGDSALYLCASSSPGQANTGELFFGEGSRLTVL.

The chain joins TRBV28 to TRBJ2-7, with no clear D. V lost 6 bases to trimming and J lost 3 bases, with 9 bases between them. The CDR3 covers 12 residues. Germline V gives CDR1 MDHEN, CDR2 SYDVKM. CDR3 bases: TGTGCCAGCAGACCCGAGAACTACGAGCAGTACTTC. Translation gives CASRPENYEQYF.

V is TRBV6-2 or TRBV6-3 and J is TRBJ1-1; no clear D gene. Looked up from germline, CDR1 is MNHEY and CDR2 is SVGEGT. CDR3 length: 11 residues. Trimming cost V 6 bases and J 5 bases, with 7 bases left between them. The CDR3 here is CASSLGTEAFF. In nucleotides, the CDR3 is TGTGCCAGCAGCTTGGGGACTGAAGCTTTCTTT.

This clone was found a few times. The V call is TRBV10-3, the J call TRBJ2-2, with 7 bases aligning to TRBD2. V shed 3 bases, J shed 5 bases, and the junction held 9 bases outside the gene matches. The CDR3 totals 16 residues. Germline V gene lookup returns CDR1 ENHRY and CDR2 SYGVKD. The CDR3 nucleotides read TGTGCCATCAGTGACCTGGCGGGAGCGCGGACCGGGGAGCTGTTTTTT. Its protein product is CAISDLAGARTGELFF.

The genes are TRBV7-2 and TRBJ1-1, with D possibly matching TRBD1 (5 bases). There are 14 residues in the CDR3. V was shortened by 1 base and J by 1 base, with 7 bases between the two germline ends. Germline lookup yields CDR1 SGHTA and CDR2 FQGNSA. The CDR3 DNA sequence: TGTGCCAGCAGCTTAGTAGGGGCGAACACTGAAGCTTTCTTT. Protein product: CASSLVGANTEAFF.

The chain uses TRBV5-8 and TRBJ1-1; no clear D gene. Germline V gene data show CDR1 as SGHTS and CDR2 as YDEGEE. The CDR3 has 14 amino acids. V shed 7 bases and J shed 4 bases, with 17 bases lying between them. CDR3 amino acids: CASHAWVPLTEAFF. The CDR3, as DNA: TGTGCCAGCCACGCTTGGGTCCCCCTCACTGAAGCTTTCTTT. Based on the CDR3 plus reference TRBV5-8 and TRBJ1-1, the full variable domain is EAGVTQSPTHLIKTRGQQATLRCSPISGHTSVYWYQQALGLGLQFLLWYDEGEERNRGNFPPRFSGRQFPNYSSELNVNALELEDSALYLCASHAWVPLTEAFFGQGTRLTVV.

The chain combines TRBV5-1 with TRBJ1-1; the D gene is possibly TRBD1 (6 bases). The germline V gene encodes CDR1 SGHRS and CDR2 YFSETQ. V gave up 3 bases and J gave up 0 bases, with 9 bases separating them. This CDR3 is 14 amino acids long. The CDR3 sequence is CASSSGTLNTEAFF. CDR3 in DNA: TGCGCCAGCAGCTCCGGGACACTGAACACTGAAGCTTTCTTT.

This chain links TRBV2 with TRBJ1-2; 9 nucleotides line up with TRBD1. The trim removed 5 bases at V and 3 bases at J, leaving 10 bases unmatched. Germline V CDR1 and CDR2: SNHLY, FYNNEI. The CDR3 extends over 16 amino acids. The CDR3 nucleotides are TGTGCCAGCAGTACCCGAGGGGACAGGGTCGACTATGGCTACACCTTC. Translated: CASSTRGDRVDYGYTF. Variable domain in full (rest from reference TRBV2 and TRBJ1-2): EPEVTQTPSHQVTQMGQEVILRCVPISNHLYFYWYRQILGQKVEFLVSFYNNEISEKSEIFDDQFSVERPDGSNFTLKIRSTKLEDSAMYFCASSTRGDRVDYGYTFGSGTRLTVV.

The chain joins TRBV27 to TRBJ2-7; 8 nucleotides match TRBD1. Looked up from germline, CDR1 is MNHEY and CDR2 is SMNVEV (reference sequence). This CDR3 comprises 17 residues. Trimming removed 1 base from V and 4 bases from J; junction bases left unmatched: 12. CDR3 coding DNA: TGTGCCAGCAGTTTATTCCCTACTCGCGGGACAGGATACGAGCAGTACTTC. Protein sequence: CASSLFPTRGTGYEQYF.